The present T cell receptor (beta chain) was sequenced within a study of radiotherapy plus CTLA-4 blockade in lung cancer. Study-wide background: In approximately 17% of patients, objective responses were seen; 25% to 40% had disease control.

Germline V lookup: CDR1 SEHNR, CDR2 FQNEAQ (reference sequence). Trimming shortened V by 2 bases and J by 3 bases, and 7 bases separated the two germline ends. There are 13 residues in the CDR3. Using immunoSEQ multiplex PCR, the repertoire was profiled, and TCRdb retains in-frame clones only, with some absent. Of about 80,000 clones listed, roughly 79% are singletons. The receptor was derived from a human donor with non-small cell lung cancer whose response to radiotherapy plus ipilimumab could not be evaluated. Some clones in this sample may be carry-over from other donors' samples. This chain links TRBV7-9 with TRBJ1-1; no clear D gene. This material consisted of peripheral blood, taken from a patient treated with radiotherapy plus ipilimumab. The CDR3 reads CASSLSQDTEAFF. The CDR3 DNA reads TGTGCCAGCAGCTTATCCCAGGACACTGAAGCTTTCTTT.